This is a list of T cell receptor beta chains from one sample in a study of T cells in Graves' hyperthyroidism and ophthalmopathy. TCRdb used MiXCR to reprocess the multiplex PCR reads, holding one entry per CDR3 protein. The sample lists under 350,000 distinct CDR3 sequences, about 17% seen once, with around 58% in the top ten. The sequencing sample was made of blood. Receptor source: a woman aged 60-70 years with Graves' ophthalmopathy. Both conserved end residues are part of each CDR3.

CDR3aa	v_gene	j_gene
CASSLGGPSYEQYF	TRBV5-4	TRBJ2-7
CSATRPSGASYEQYF	TRBV20-1	TRBJ2-7
CASSQDLAGALYNEQFF	TRBV7-9	TRBJ2-1
CASSPNHVSWSTNEKLFF	TRBV18	TRBJ1-4
CASSQVGTQAGETQYF	TRBV3-1	TRBJ2-5
CASSVLGGTYNEQFF	TRBV9	TRBJ2-1
CASSFFQETQYF	TRBV7-2	TRBJ2-5
CSAYPGGDEQYF	TRBV20-1	TRBJ2-7
CASARTEGPQPQHF	TRBV19	TRBJ1-5
CASSFFQGSNTEAFF	TRBV5-1	TRBJ1-1
CASSQPFLDAPFANTGELFF	TRBV4-3	TRBJ2-2
CASSPGLAASRDTQYF	TRBV7-3	TRBJ2-3
CAISDGDRTTDTQYF	TRBV10-3	TRBJ2-3
CASSLYGTGANYGYTF	TRBV27	TRBJ1-2
CASRYRTGELFF	TRBV7-6	TRBJ2-2
CASSLLGGSGNTIYF	TRBV28	TRBJ1-3